Below, 12 T cell receptor beta chains from the same sample are listed, as sequenced in a study of cytomegalovirus exposure and HLA in healthy donors. The PCR used 60 Vbeta and 13 Jbeta primers. Sequencing was performed with immunoSEQ multiplex PCR; in TCRdb, only in-frame clones are kept and a portion is missing. Among some 100,000 clones, 73% were seen once, and the ten largest hold under 8.5%. The sample consisted of PBMCs. Source of these receptors: a man aged 35 to 55 in good health and CMV-seronegative.

The V and J genes are TRBV5-1 and TRBJ1-1, with TRBD1 matching 7 bases. Germline loops: CDR1 SGHRS, CDR2 YFSETQ. V lost 4 bases to trimming and J lost 1 base; unmatched junction nucleotides: 7. The CDR3 extends over 15 amino acids. This CDR3 is CASSPGGTENTEAFF. CDR3 bases: TGCGCCAGCAGCCCCGGCGGGACAGAGAACACTGAAGCTTTCTTT.

The genes are TRBV6-1 and TRBJ2-2; TRBD2 might be the D (5 bases). Looked up from germline, CDR1 is MNHNS and CDR2 is SASEGT. The germline V and J ends were trimmed by 7 bases and 1 base, with 13 bases remaining between them. The CDR3 spans 15 residues. CDR3 region: CASKRVAQNTGELFF. The CDR3 region has the DNA TGTGCCAGCAAGAGGGTAGCTCAGAACACCGGGGAGCTGTTTTTT.

This clone was observed at least ten times. A junction end diverges from the germline sequence, so it may reflect a read error. The genes are TRBV6-5 and TRBJ2-7, with D possibly TRBD1 on 6 matching bases. This CDR3 comprises 9 residues. From germline, CDR1 is MNHEY and CDR2 SVGAGI. The CDR3 nucleotides read TGTGCCAGCACCCTCCGGGACATCTTC. Translated, it gives CASTLRDIF.

The chain is built from TRBV7-2 and TRBJ2-7; 11 bases align to TRBD2. CDR1 is SGHTA, CDR2 FQGNSA, per germline. V lost 5 bases to trimming and J lost 6 bases; unmatched junction nucleotides: 6. This CDR3 is built from 14 residues. The CDR3 loop reads CASSTGLAEIEQYF. CDR3 DNA sequence: TGTGCCAGCAGCACGGGACTAGCGGAGATCGAGCAGTACTTC.

The chain uses TRBV9 and TRBJ2-1; 11 bases line up with TRBD2. Germline CDR1 reads SGDLS; CDR2 reads YYNGEE. The CDR3 totals 16 residues. J was trimmed by 7 bases and V by 3 bases; bases with no gene match: 9. This CDR3 reads CASSGSGGESINEQFF. The CDR3, as DNA: TGTGCCAGCAGCGGTAGCGGGGGGGAAAGTATTAATGAGCAGTTCTTC. Drawing the rest from reference TRBV9 and TRBJ2-1, the complete variable domain is DSGVTQTPKHLITATGQRVTLRCSPRSGDLSVYWYQQSLDQGLQFLIQYYNGEERAKGNILERFSAQQFPDLHSELNLSSLELGDSALYFCASSGSGGESINEQFFGPGTRLTVL.

V usage is TRBV4-3 and J usage is TRBJ2-2; maybe TRBD1 (6 bases). Germline V gene sequence: CDR1 LGHNA, CDR2 YSLEER. This CDR3 is built from 15 residues. Trimming removed 2 bases from V and 4 bases from J, with 11 bases in between. The CDR3 nucleotides are TGCGCCAGCAGCCAACCGACAGGTCCCACCGGGGAGCTGTTTTTT. Translation: CASSQPTGPTGELFF.

The chain links TRBV11-2 to TRBJ2-5; D might be TRBD1 (5 bases). The CDR3 extends over 15 amino acids. The V end lost 0 bases, the J end lost 7 bases, and 15 bases lay between the germline ends. CDR1 is SGHAT, CDR2 FQNNGV, per germline. The CDR3 spells CASSLELVGVGTQYF. As DNA, the CDR3 is TGTGCCAGCAGCTTAGAACTTGTAGGGGTCGGGACCCAGTACTTC.

The chain joins TRBV30 to TRBJ2-7, with a tentative D call TRBD1 (7 bases). The CDR3 extends over 13 amino acids. Trimming left V 6 bases short and J 2 bases short, with 14 bases between. Germline V gives CDR1 GTSNPN, CDR2 SVGIG (reference sequence). In DNA form, the CDR3 reads TGTGCCTGCCAGGGGGGACCACCCTACGAGCAGTACTTC. This codes for CACQGGPPYEQYF.

This chain connects TRBV5-1 to TRBJ2-5; D is possibly TRBD2 (5 bases). V lost 2 bases and J 5 bases, leaving 10 bases between the germline ends. The CDR3 loop spans 13 amino acids. Germline values: CDR1 SGHRS, CDR2 YFSETQ. The CDR3 loop reads CASSLAGSETQYF. The CDR3 DNA is TGCGCCAGCAGCTTAGCTGGGAGCGAGACCCAGTACTTC.

The chain joins TRBV29-1 to TRBJ2-7; a possible D gene is TRBD1 (5 bases). Germline CDR1 and CDR2: SQVTM and ANQGSEA. V lost 5 bases and J lost 0, with 8 bases in between. This CDR3 region has 12 residues. DNA of the CDR3: TGCAGCGTTCTAGGGGACTCCTACGAGCAGTACTTC. It yields the protein CSVLGDSYEQYF.

The chain carries TRBV7-9 and TRBJ2-7, with 8 bases that match TRBD1. CDR3 length: 14 residues. Looked up from germline, CDR1 is SEHNR and CDR2 is FQNEAQ (reference sequence). V lost 6 bases to trimming and J lost 3 bases; unmatched junction nucleotides: 7. The CDR3 loop reads CASSLTTGGYEQYF. The CDR3 DNA follows: TGTGCCAGCAGTCTTACAACAGGGGGCTACGAGCAGTACTTC. The full variable domain, its missing parts supplied by reference TRBV7-9 and TRBJ2-7, is DTGVSQNPRHKITKRGQNVTFRCDPISEHNRLYWYRQTLGQGPEFLTYFQNEAQLEKSRLLSDRFSAERPKGSFSTLEIQRTEQGDSAMYLCASSLTTGGYEQYFGPGTRLTVT.

This chain joins TRBV4-2 and TRBJ2-1; 8 positions match TRBD1. CDR1 is LGHNA and CDR2 is YNFKEQ in the germline V gene. The CDR3 consists of 16 residues. With V trimmed by 2 bases and J by 8 bases, 11 bases remained unmatched. The DNA for the CDR3 is TGTGCCAGCAGCCAAACCGCCCTGGACAGGGACGATGAGCAGTTCTTC. Residues: CASSQTALDRDDEQFF.